This T cell receptor (beta chain) derives from a study of neurological immune-mediated disorders. Study-wide points: The greatest degree of TCR clonal expansion was observed in HTLV-1-associated myelopathy, with the lowest in multiple sclerosis, below that of healthy controls. The absence of shared CDR3 amino acid sequences among expanded clones across subjects suggests private repertoires in all groups.

Trimming removed 2 bases from V and 0 bases from J; junction bases left unmatched: 1. Per the germline V gene, CDR1 is SEHNR and CDR2 is FQNEAQ (reference sequence). The CDR3 consists of 16 residues. Healthy controls were blood bank volunteers in Maryland, USA. This clonotype has ten or more counts. Its specificity is not known. 5'RACE generated cDNA with 10-nucleotide random UMIs. In TCRdb, the 5' RACE reads were re-called with MiXCR into one record per CDR3 protein. Of approximately 82,000 distinct CDR3 sequences in the sample, 12% to 15% were seen once. The V call is TRBV7-9, the J call TRBJ2-1; 10 bases align to TRBD2. Sequencing was done on a sample of PBMCs. This sequence originates from a woman aged 50 to 60 in good health. For the CDR3, the DNA is TGTGCCAGCAGCTTATCTAGCGGGAGCTCCTACAATGAGCAGTTCTTC. Encoded protein: CASSLSSGSSYNEQFF.